This T cell receptor beta chain is drawn from a study of control samples from healthy donors and cancer patients. The protocol was immunoSEQ multiplex PCR, while the TCRdb copy is restricted to in-frame clones and leaves out a portion. This sample has approximately 110,000 clones, with approximately 83% found just once. The germline CDR1 and CDR2 sequences are MDHEN and SYDVKM. The V and J ends lost 5 bases and 7 bases respectively, with 26 bases between them. The CDR3 extends over 18 amino acids. Sequencing used blood. This clonotype was obtained from a woman in her forties or fifties in good health. The chain carries TRBV28 and TRBJ2-2; no definite D call. The CDR3: CASSPMGQLGHGGGELFF. The CDR3 nucleotides are TGTGCCAGCAGTCCTATGGGCCAGTTAGGGCACGGCGGCGGGGAGCTGTTTTTT.